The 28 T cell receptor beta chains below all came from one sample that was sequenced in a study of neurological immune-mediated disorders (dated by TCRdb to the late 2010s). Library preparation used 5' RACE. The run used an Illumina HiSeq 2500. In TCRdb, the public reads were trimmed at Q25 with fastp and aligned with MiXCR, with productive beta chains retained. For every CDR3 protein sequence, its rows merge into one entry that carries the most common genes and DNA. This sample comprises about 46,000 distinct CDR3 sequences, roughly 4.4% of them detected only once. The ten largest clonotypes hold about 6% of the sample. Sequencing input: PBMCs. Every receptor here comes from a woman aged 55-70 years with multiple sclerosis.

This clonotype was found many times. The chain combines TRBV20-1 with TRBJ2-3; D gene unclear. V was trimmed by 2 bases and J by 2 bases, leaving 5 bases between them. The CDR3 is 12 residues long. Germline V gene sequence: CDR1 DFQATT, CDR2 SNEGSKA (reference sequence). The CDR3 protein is CSARQSTDTQYF. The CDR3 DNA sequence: TGCAGTGCTAGACAGTCCACAGATACGCAGTATTTT.

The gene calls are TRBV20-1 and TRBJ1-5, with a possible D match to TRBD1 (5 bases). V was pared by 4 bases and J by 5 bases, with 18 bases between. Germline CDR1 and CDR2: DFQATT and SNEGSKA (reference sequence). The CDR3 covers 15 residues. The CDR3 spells CSATPGLGEDQPQHF. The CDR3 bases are TGCAGTGCTACGCCGGGACTGGGAGAAGATCAGCCCCAGCATTTT.

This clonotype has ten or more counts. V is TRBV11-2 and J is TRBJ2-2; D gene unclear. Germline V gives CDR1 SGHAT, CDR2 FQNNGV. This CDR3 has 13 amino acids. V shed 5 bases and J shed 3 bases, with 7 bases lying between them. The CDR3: CASSPGDTGELFF. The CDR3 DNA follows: TGTGCCAGCAGCCCCGGCGACACCGGGGAGCTGTTTTTT.

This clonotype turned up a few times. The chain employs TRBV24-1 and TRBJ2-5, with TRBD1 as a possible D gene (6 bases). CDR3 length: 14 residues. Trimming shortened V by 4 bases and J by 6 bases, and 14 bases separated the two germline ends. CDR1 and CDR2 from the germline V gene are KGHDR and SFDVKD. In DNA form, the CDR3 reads TGTGCCACCAGTGACTGGACAGACGAGAAGACCCAGTACTTC. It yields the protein CATSDWTDEKTQYF.

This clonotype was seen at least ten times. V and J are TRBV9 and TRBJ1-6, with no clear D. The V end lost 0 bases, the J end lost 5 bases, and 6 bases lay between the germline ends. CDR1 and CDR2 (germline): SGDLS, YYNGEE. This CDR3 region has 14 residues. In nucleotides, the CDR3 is TGTGCCAGCAGCGTAGGAGGGAATAATTCACCCCTCCACTTT. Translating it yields CASSVGGNNSPLHF.

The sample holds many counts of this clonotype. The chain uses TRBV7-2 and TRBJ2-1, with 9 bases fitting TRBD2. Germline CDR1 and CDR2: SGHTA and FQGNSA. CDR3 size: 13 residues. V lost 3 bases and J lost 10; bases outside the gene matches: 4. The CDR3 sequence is CASSLRLADEQFF. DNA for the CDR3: TGTGCCAGCAGCTTGCGACTAGCGGACGAGCAGTTCTTC.

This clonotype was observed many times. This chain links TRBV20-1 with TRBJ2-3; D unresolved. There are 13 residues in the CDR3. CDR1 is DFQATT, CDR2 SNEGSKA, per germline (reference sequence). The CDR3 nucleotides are TGCACCTCCCAGCCGGAGCCCACAGATACGCAGTATTTT. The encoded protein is CTSQPEPTDTQYF.

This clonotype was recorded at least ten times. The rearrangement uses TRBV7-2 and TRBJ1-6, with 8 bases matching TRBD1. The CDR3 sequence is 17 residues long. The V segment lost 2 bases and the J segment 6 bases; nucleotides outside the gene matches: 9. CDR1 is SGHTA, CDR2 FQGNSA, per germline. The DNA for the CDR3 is TGTGCCAGCAGCTTATGGGGACCTGGACAGGGTAATTCACCCCTCCACTTT. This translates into CASSLWGPGQGNSPLHF.

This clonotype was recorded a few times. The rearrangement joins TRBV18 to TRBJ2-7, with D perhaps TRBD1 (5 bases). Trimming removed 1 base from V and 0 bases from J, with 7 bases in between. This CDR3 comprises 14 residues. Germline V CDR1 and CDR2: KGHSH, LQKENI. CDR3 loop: CASSPRQSSYEQYF. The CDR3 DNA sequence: TGTGCCAGCTCACCACGACAGTCCTCCTACGAGCAGTACTTC. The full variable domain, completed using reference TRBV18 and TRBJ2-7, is NAGVMQNPRHLVRRRGQEARLRCSPMKGHSHVYWYRQLPEEGLKFMVYLQKENIIDESGMPKERFSAEFPKEGPSILRIQQVVRGDSAAYFCASSPRQSSYEQYFGPGTRLTVT.

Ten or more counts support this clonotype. CDR3 sequence (DNA): TGCAGCGTCGTCGACGAAGCCTGGGGCAATCAGCCCCAGCATTTT. Encoded protein: CSVVDEAWGNQPQHF. V and J are TRBV29-1 and TRBJ1-5; D is uncertain. V lost 6 bases and J lost 2, with 17 bases in between. CDR1 and CDR2 from the germline V gene are SQVTM and ANQGSEA. The CDR3 spans 15 residues.

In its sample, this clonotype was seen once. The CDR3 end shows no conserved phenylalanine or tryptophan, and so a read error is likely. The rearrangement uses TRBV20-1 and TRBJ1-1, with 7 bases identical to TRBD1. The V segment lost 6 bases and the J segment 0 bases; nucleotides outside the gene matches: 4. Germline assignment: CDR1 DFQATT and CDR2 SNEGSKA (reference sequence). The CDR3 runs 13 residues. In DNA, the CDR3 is TGCAGTGCGGCGACAGGGATGAACACTGAAGCTTTCCTT. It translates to CSAATGMNTEAFL.

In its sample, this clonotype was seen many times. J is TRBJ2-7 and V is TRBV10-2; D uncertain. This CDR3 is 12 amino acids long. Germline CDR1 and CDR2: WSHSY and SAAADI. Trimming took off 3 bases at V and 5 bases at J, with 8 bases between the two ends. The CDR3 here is CASSDPGDEQYV. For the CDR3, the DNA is TGCGCCAGCAGTGATCCGGGTGACGAGCAGTACGTC.

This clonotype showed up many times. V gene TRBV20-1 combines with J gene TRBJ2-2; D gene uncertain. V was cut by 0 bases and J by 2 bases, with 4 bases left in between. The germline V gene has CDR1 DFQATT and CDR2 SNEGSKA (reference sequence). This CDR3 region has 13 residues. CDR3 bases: TGCAGTGCTAGAGAAGCCAACACCGGGGAGCTGTTTTTT. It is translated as CSAREANTGELFF.

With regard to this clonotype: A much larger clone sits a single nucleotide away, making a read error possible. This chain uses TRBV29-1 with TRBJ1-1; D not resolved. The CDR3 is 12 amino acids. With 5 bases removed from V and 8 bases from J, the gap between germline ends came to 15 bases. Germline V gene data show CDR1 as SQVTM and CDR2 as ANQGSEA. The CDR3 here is CSVLERDPEAFF. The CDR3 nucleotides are TGCAGCGTTCTGGAAAGGGATCCCGAAGCTTTCTTT.

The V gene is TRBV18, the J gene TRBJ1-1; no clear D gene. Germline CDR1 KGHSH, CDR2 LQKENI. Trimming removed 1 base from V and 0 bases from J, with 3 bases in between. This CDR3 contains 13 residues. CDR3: CASSPQMNTEAFF. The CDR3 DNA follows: TGTGCCAGCTCACCACAAATGAACACTGAAGCTTTCTTT.

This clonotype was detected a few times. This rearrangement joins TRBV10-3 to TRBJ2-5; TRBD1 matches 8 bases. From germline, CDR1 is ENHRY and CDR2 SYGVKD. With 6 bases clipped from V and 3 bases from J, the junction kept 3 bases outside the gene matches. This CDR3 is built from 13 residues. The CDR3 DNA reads TGTGCCATCAGCCCGGACAGGGAAGAGACCCAGTACTTC. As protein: CAISPDREETQYF.

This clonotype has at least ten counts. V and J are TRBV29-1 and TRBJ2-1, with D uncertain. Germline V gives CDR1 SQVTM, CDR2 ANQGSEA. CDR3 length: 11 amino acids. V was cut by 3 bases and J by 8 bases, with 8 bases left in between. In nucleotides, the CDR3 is TGCAGCGTTGAGCTAGTCTATGAGCAGTTCTTC. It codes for CSVELVYEQFF.

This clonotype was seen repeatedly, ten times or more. The chain's CDR3 is CASSRAPGGTQYF. In DNA form, the CDR3 reads TGTGCCAGCAGCCGGGCCCCAGGGGGGACCCAGTACTTC. The rearrangement joins TRBV14 to TRBJ2-5; 7 nucleotides align to TRBD1. The V and J ends lost 4 bases and 7 bases, in that order; junction bases with no gene match: 6. The CDR3 has 13 amino acids. CDR1 is SGHDN and CDR2 is FVKESK in the germline V gene. Full variable domain (outside the CDR3, taken from reference TRBV14 and TRBJ2-5): EAGVTQFPSHSVIEKGQTVTLRCDPISGHDNLYWYRRVMGKEIKFLLHFVKESKQDESGMPNNRFLAERTGGTYSTLKVQPAELEDSGVYFCASSRAPGGTQYFGPGTRLLVL.

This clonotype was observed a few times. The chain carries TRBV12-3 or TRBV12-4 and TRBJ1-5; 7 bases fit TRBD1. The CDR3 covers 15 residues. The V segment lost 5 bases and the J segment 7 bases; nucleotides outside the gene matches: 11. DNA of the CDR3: TGTGCCAGCAGTGCCGGCCAGGGGGTAGGGCAGCCCCAGCATTTT. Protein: CASSAGQGVGQPQHF.

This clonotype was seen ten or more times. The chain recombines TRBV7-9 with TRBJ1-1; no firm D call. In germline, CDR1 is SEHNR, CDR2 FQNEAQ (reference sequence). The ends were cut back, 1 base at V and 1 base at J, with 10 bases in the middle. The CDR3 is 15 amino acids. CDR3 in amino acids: CASSLGVAENTEAFF. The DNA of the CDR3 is TGTGCCAGCAGCTTAGGCGTCGCGGAGAACACTGAAGCTTTCTTT.

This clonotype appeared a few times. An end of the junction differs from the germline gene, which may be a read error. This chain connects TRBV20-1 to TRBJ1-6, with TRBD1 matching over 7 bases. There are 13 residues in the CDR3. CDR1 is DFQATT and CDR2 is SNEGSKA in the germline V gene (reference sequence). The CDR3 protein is CSARGQFNSPLNF. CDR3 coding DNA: TGCAGTGCTAGGGGACAGTTTAATTCACCCCTCAACTTT.

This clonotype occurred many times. CDR3 sequence (DNA): TGTGCCAGCAGTCCAGATGGAGATACGCAGTATTTT. Its protein is CASSPDGDTQYF. The V gene is TRBV6-6, the J gene TRBJ2-3; no reliable D call. Germline V lookup: CDR1 MNHNY, CDR2 SVGAGI (reference sequence). The CDR3 runs to 12 residues. The germline V and J ends were trimmed by 5 bases and 5 bases, with 8 bases remaining between them.

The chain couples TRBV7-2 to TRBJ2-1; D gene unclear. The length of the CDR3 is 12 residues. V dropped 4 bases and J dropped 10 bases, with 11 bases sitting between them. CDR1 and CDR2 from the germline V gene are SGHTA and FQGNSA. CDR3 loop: CASSSRVGEQFF. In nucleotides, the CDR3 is TGTGCCAGCAGCTCCCGGGTGGGCGAGCAGTTCTTC.

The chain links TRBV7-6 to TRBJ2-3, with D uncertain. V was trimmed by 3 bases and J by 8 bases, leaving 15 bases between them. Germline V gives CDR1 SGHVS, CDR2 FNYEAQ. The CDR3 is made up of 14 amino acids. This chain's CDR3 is CASSLSDRSATQYF. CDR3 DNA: TGTGCCAGCAGCTTGTCAGACCGCTCGGCTACGCAGTATTTT. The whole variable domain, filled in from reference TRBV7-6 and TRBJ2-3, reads GAGVSQSPRYKVTKRGQDVALRCDPISGHVSLYWYRQALGQGPEFLTYFNYEAQQDKSGLPNDRFSAERPEGSISTLTIQRTEQRDSAMYRCASSLSDRSATQYFGPGTRLTVL.

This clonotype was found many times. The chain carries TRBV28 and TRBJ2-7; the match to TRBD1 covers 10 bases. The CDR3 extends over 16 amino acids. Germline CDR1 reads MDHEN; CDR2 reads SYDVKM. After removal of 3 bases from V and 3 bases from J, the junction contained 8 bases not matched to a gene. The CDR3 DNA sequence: TGTGCCAGCAGTTTCACCGGGACAGGGGCAAACTACGAGCAGTACTTC. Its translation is CASSFTGTGANYEQYF.

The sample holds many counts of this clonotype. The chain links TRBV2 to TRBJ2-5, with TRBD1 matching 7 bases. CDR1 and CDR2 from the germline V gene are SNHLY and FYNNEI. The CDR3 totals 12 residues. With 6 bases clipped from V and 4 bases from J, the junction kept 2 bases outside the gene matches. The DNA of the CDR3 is TGTGCCAGCAGATGGACAGGAGAGACCCAGTACTTC. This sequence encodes CASRWTGETQYF.

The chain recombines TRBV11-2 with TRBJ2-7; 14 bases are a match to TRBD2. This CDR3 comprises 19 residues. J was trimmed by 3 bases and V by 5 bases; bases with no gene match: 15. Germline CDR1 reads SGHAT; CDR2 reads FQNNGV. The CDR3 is CASSPGTSGRTPYFYEQYV. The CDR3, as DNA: TGTGCCAGCAGCCCCGGGACTAGCGGGAGAACTCCCTATTTCTACGAGCAGTACGTC.

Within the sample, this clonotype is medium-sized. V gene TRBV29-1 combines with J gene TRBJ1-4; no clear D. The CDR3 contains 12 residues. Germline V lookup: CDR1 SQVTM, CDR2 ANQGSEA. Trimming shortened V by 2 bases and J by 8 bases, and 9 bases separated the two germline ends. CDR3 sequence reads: CSVETEGEKLFF. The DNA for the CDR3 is TGCAGCGTTGAAACGGAAGGGGAAAAACTGTTTTTT.